The 10 T cell receptor beta chains presented below share a single source sample, sequenced in a study of T cell responses to AZD1222 COVID-19 vaccine. Profiled with immunoSEQ multiplex PCR; TCRdb holds only in-frame clones, not every one. This sample has 99,000 or so clones, with approximately 91% found just once. The specimen was peripheral blood, collected on day 0 of AZD1222 vaccination. The origin of the receptors is an adult in good health.

The CDR3 region is CSVVGGGNYEQYF. The DNA of the CDR3 is TGCAGCGTTGTCGGTGGGGGAAACTACGAGCAGTACTTC. This chain connects TRBV29-1 to TRBJ2-7, with D possibly called TRBD1 or TRBD2 (5 bases each). CDR1 is SQVTM, CDR2 ANQGSEA, per germline. This CDR3 comprises 13 residues. The V and J ends lost 4 bases and 3 bases respectively, with 13 bases between them.

To note about this clone: Other DNA variants within this sample encode the same CDR3. The chain couples TRBV7-9 to TRBJ1-2; D call uncertain. CDR3 length: 11 residues. CDR1 SEHNR and CDR2 FQNEAQ come from the germline V gene (reference sequence). The V and J ends lost 1 base and 7 bases respectively, with 4 bases between them. Here the CDR3 DNA reads TGTGCCAGCAGCTTAGAACGTGGCTACACCTTC. It is translated as CASSLERGYTF. Filled out from reference TRBV7-9 and TRBJ1-2, the complete variable domain reads DTGVSQNPRHKITKRGQNVTFRCDPISEHNRLYWYRQTLGQGPEFLTYFQNEAQLEKSRLLSDRFSAERPKGSFSTLEIQRTEQGDSAMYLCASSLERGYTFGSGTRLTVV.

On this clone itself: This specimen includes other DNA sequences encoding the same CDR3. This chain links TRBV5-6 with TRBJ2-7, with D perhaps TRBD1 or TRBD2 (5 bases each). Per the germline V gene, CDR1 is SGHDT and CDR2 is YYEEEE. Trimming cost V 0 bases and J 2 bases, with 9 bases left between them. The CDR3 consists of 14 residues. For the CDR3, the DNA is TGTGCCAGCAGCTTGGATCCGGGGCCCTACGAGCAGTACTTC. Translating gives CASSLDPGPYEQYF.

The chain combines TRBV7-9 with TRBJ1-5, with 8 bases that match TRBD1. The CDR3 covers 17 residues. Germline CDR1 and CDR2: SEHNR and FQNEAQ (reference sequence). The V and J ends lost 5 bases and 1 base, in that order; junction bases with no gene match: 10. In nucleotides, the CDR3 is TGTGCCAGCAGCGCAGGACAGGGAATAAGAAGCAATCAGCCCCAGCATTTT. It encodes CASSAGQGIRSNQPQHF.

The CDR3 DNA reads as TGCGCCAGCAGTAATGGAGCCGGCGGAAACACCATATATTTT. Its protein is CASSNGAGGNTIYF. The V and J genes are TRBV5-1 and TRBJ1-3, with unresolved D. V was cut by 5 bases and J by 4 bases, with 13 bases left in between. Per germline, CDR1 SGHRS and CDR2 YFSETQ. This CDR3 is 14 amino acids long.

This chain uses TRBV5-1 with TRBJ1-4; possibly TRBD1 for D (5 bases). The CDR3 runs to 15 residues. Per germline, CDR1 SGHRS and CDR2 YFSETQ. V was clipped by 2 bases and J by 0 bases, with 8 bases between them. CDR3 region: CASSLRQSTNEKLFF. Here the CDR3 DNA reads TGCGCCAGCAGCTTACGACAGTCAACTAATGAAAAACTGTTTTTT.

This clone has a handful of counts. The CDR3 does not close with the conserved phenylalanine or tryptophan, likely indicating a read error. This rearrangement joins TRBV11-2 to TRBJ1-6, with unresolved D. The CDR3 spans 12 residues. The V and J ends lost 5 bases and 4 bases respectively, with 3 bases between them. Germline V gene lookup returns CDR1 SGHAT and CDR2 FQNNGV. CDR3 region: CASSQYNSPLHL. Written as DNA, the CDR3 is TGTGCCAGCAGCCAGTATAATTCACCCCTCCACCTT.

V is TRBV7-8 and J is TRBJ2-3; perhaps TRBD2 as D (5 bases). This CDR3 is built from 13 residues. Per germline, CDR1 SGHVS and CDR2 FQNEAQ. V dropped 7 bases and J dropped 7 bases, with 15 bases sitting between them. Written as DNA, the CDR3 is TGTGCCAGCATTGGACTGTACTCGTATACGCAGTATTTT. Translation gives CASIGLYSYTQYF.

The table lists this clone with a count of one. The rearrangement joins TRBV9 to TRBJ1-2; D gene uncertain. CDR3 length: 15 amino acids. CDR1 SGDLS and CDR2 YYNGEE come from the germline V gene. V lost 3 bases and J 2 bases, leaving 14 bases between the germline ends. This chain's CDR3 is CASSDNLLPNYGYTF. CDR3 coding DNA: TGTGCCAGCAGCGATAACTTGCTACCAAACTATGGCTACACCTTC.

The chain has TRBV6-5 and TRBJ2-1, with 8 bases matching TRBD1. V lost 11 bases and J lost 4; bases outside the gene matches: 10. The CDR3 spans 14 residues. Per germline, CDR1 MNHEY and CDR2 SVGAGI. DNA of the CDR3: TGTGCCTGCTCGAAGACAGGGGCGTACAATGAGCAGTTCTTC. The encoded protein is CACSKTGAYNEQFF.